These 26 T cell receptor beta chains were all obtained from the same sample, sequenced in a study of persistence of HIV-infected CD4 T cells. The immunoSEQ assay was version 4, run in survey mode. TCRdb keeps only in-frame clones here, not all; method: immunoSEQ multiplex PCR. The sample lists 25,000 to 35,000 clones; almost 85% were seen once. Stimulation used around 10 ug/mL lysate from CMV-infected fibroblasts. CD40L-negative CD69-negative CD45RO-high memory CD4+ T cells were sorted as populations depleted of antigen-responding cells. Antigen specificity for these receptors is unknown. The sample here was CD4+ T cells sorted from PBMCs after roughly 18-hour stimulation, taken from a patient who received antiretroviral therapy. Source of these receptors: an adult man with HIV who was CMV-seropositive.

The J gene is TRBJ2-3, the V gene TRBV5-1; D possibly corresponds to TRBD2 (7 bases). Trimming removed 0 bases at V and 2 bases at J, with 16 bases between. The CDR3 sequence is 17 residues long. Germline CDR1 reads SGHRS; CDR2 reads YFSETQ. This CDR3 reads CASSLVAGARLTDTQYF. Here the CDR3 DNA reads TGCGCCAGCAGCTTGGTTGCGGGGGCCCGTCTCACAGATACGCAGTATTTT.

DNA for the CDR3: TGCAGCGCCCAGGTCGGGACAAACTACAATGAGCAGTTCTTC. Amino acid sequence: CSAQVGTNYNEQFF. This rearrangement joins TRBV29-1 to TRBJ2-1; perhaps TRBD1 as D (6 bases). From germline, CDR1 is SQVTM and CDR2 ANQGSEA. V was clipped by 7 bases and J by 3 bases, with 16 bases between them. The CDR3 contains 14 residues.

The gene calls are TRBV2 and TRBJ1-1; no clear D. Germline CDR1 and CDR2: SNHLY and FYNNEI. This CDR3 contains 16 residues. Deletions cut 3 bases from V and 0 bases from J, with 14 bases between. The CDR3 loop reads CASSEDRLELNTEAFF. In nucleotides, the CDR3 is TGTGCCAGCAGTGAGGACCGGCTCGAACTGAACACTGAAGCTTTCTTT.

This CDR3 is CATSGLAGEKSTDTQYF. The CDR3 DNA sequence: TGTGCCACCTCAGGACTAGCGGGGGAGAAAAGCACAGATACGCAGTATTTT. The chain joins TRBV10-3 to TRBJ2-3, with 13 bases lining up with TRBD2. Germline CDR1 reads ENHRY; CDR2 reads SYGVKD. The trim removed 10 bases at V and 0 bases at J, leaving 10 bases unmatched. The CDR3 is made up of 17 amino acids.

The gene calls are TRBV7-2 and TRBJ1-3, with a tentative D call TRBD1 (5 bases). Germline V gene sequence: CDR1 SGHTA, CDR2 FQGNSA. There are 16 residues in the CDR3. Trimming shortened V by 5 bases and J by 2 bases, and 16 bases separated the two germline ends. The CDR3: CASSPQWGVAGNTIYF. The CDR3 DNA reads as TGTGCCAGCAGCCCGCAGTGGGGGGTAGCTGGAAACACCATATATTTT.

V usage is TRBV2 and J usage is TRBJ2-7, with D hard to call. V was clipped by 6 bases and J by 0 bases, with 9 bases between them. Germline assignment: CDR1 SNHLY and CDR2 FYNNEI. CDR3 length: 13 amino acids. For the CDR3, the DNA is TGTGCCAGCAGGCGGATACTCTCCTACGAGCAGTACTTC. This encodes CASRRILSYEQYF.

The rearrangement links TRBV28 to TRBJ2-5; the match to TRBD1 covers 7 bases. CDR1 and CDR2 (germline): MDHEN, SYDVKM. This CDR3 is built from 15 residues. With V trimmed by 4 bases and J by 1 base, 6 bases remained unmatched. CDR3 in DNA: TGTGCCAGCAGTTCTACAGGGGAACTCCAAGAGACCCAGTACTTC. This sequence encodes CASSSTGELQETQYF.

This rearrangement joins TRBV20-1 to TRBJ1-1; D is undetermined. This CDR3 has 11 amino acids. The V gene lost 8 bases and the J gene lost 2 bases, with 9 bases spanning the gap. The germline gives CDR1 DFQATT, CDR2 SNEGSKA (reference sequence). The CDR3 coding sequence is TGCAGTTTCCGGAGAAACACTGAAGCTTTCTTT. As protein: CSFRRNTEAFF.

This clone was observed a handful of times. The J gene is TRBJ1-1, the V gene TRBV11-3, with TRBD1 as a possible D gene (5 bases). Germline assignment: CDR1 SGHNT and CDR2 YENEEA. The V end lost 1 base, the J end lost 4 bases, and 13 bases lay between the germline ends. CDR3 length: 15 residues. The CDR3 region has the DNA TGTGCCAGCAGCTTAGGCGGTGGTAGGGGCACTGAAGCTTTCTTT. Its protein product is CASSLGGGRGTEAFF.

This chain connects TRBV3-1 (or the pseudogene TRBV3-2) to TRBJ1-1; tentative D call: TRBD1 (6 bases). The germline V gene encodes CDR1 LGHDT and CDR2 YNNKEL (reference sequence). The length of the CDR3 is 14 residues. V was cut by 1 base and J by 5 bases, with 11 bases left in between. CDR3 protein: CASSQGRRGTEAFF. CDR3 DNA sequence: TGTGCCAGCAGCCAAGGGAGGAGGGGGACTGAAGCTTTCTTT.

The chain employs TRBV27 and TRBJ2-5; 9 bases align to TRBD1. This CDR3 has 16 residues. Germline assignment: CDR1 MNHEY and CDR2 SMNVEV (reference sequence). V trimming: 5 bases; J trimming: 5 bases; junction bases outside the gene matches: 12. The CDR3 nucleotides read TGTGCCAGCAGTGCCGCCGGGACAGGGTTCCGGGAGACCCAGTACTTC. Encoded protein: CASSAAGTGFRETQYF.

This chain links TRBV19 with TRBJ2-7; 7 positions match TRBD1. This CDR3 has 15 residues. With V trimmed by 6 bases and J by 3 bases, 11 bases remained unmatched. Germline V gives CDR1 LNHDA, CDR2 SQIVND (reference sequence). The CDR3 here is CASSPNRGRGYEQYF. The CDR3 bases are TGTGCCAGTAGCCCAAACAGGGGAAGGGGCTACGAGCAGTACTTC.

CDR3 region: CASSVGGTGSQKLFF. The CDR3 region has the DNA TGTGCCAGTAGTGTGGGCGGGACAGGGTCGCAAAAACTGTTTTTT. The chain recombines TRBV19 with TRBJ1-4, with 9 bases identical to TRBD1. Germline trimming cut 5 bases from V and 9 bases from J; bases unmatched to any gene: 10. CDR1 is LNHDA, CDR2 SQIVND, per germline (reference sequence). CDR3 size: 15 residues.

The V and J genes are TRBV18 and TRBJ1-1, with 7 bases that match TRBD1. V lost 1 base and J lost 4; bases outside the gene matches: 6. Germline CDR1 and CDR2: KGHSH and LQKENI. The CDR3 contains 15 residues. CDR3 in DNA: TGTGCCAGCTCACCACGGACAGGCTGGAGCACTGAAGCTTTCTTT. Amino acids: CASSPRTGWSTEAFF.

This chain uses TRBV2 with TRBJ1-4, with 9 bases matching TRBD1. Germline V lookup: CDR1 SNHLY, CDR2 FYNNEI. The CDR3 spans 14 residues. Trimming at V came to 5 bases and at J to 8 bases, leaving 6 bases not matched to a gene. The DNA for the CDR3 is TGTGCCAGCAGTCAGGACAGGGGTGGGGAAAAACTGTTTTTT. As protein: CASSQDRGGEKLFF.

This clone was observed a handful of times. The chain couples TRBV3-1 (or the pseudogene TRBV3-2) to TRBJ1-6; D is undetermined. V lost 4 bases to trimming and J lost 7 bases, with 8 bases between them. This CDR3 contains 13 residues. The germline V gene has CDR1 LGHDT and CDR2 YNNKEL (reference sequence). The DNA of the CDR3 is TGTGCCAGCAGCCTTCCATCCAATTCACCCCTCCACTTT. It specifies CASSLPSNSPLHF.

This clone occurred a few times. The gene calls are TRBV5-8 and TRBJ1-5, with no clear D. V lost 0 bases and J lost 5, with 9 bases in between. Per the germline V gene, CDR1 is SGHTS and CDR2 is YDEGEE. The CDR3 loop spans 14 amino acids. The CDR3 coding sequence is TGTGCCAGCAGCTTGGTGTCAGTTTATCAGCCCCAGCATTTT. Amino acids: CASSLVSVYQPQHF. Filled out from reference TRBV5-8 and TRBJ1-5, the complete variable domain reads EAGVTQSPTHLIKTRGQQATLRCSPISGHTSVYWYQQALGLGLQFLLWYDEGEERNRGNFPPRFSGRQFPNYSSELNVNALELEDSALYLCASSLVSVYQPQHFGDGTRLSIL.

CDR3 sequence reads: CASSPPTGQGNEQFF. The CDR3 bases are TGTGCCAGCTCACCACCCACGGGACAGGGCAATGAGCAGTTCTTC. The genes are TRBV18 and TRBJ2-1; 9 positions match TRBD1. The trim removed 0 bases at V and 6 bases at J, leaving 3 bases unmatched. The CDR3 is made up of 15 amino acids. Germline CDR1 reads KGHSH; CDR2 reads LQKENI. Using reference TRBV18 and TRBJ2-1 for the parts outside the CDR3, the full variable domain is NAGVMQNPRHLVRRRGQEARLRCSPMKGHSHVYWYRQLPEEGLKFMVYLQKENIIDESGMPKERFSAEFPKEGPSILRIQQVVRGDSAAYFCASSPPTGQGNEQFFGPGTRLTVL.

Here the CDR3 reads CASSWPSRGAATEAFF. As DNA, the CDR3 is TGTGCCAGCAGCTGGCCGTCTCGGGGGGCGGCCACTGAAGCTTTCTTT. This sequence joins TRBV7-9 and TRBJ1-1, with D perhaps TRBD1 (6 bases). From germline, CDR1 is SEHNR and CDR2 FQNEAQ (reference sequence). The CDR3 covers 16 residues. Trimming stripped 4 bases from V and 4 bases from J, with 19 bases between.

V gene TRBV19 combines with J gene TRBJ1-1, with TRBD1 matching over 8 bases. This CDR3 is built from 16 residues. CDR1 is LNHDA and CDR2 is SQIVND in the germline V gene (reference sequence). V was pared by 1 base and J by 2 bases, with 6 bases of the junction left unmatched. The CDR3 is CASSIAGTGDNTEAFF. The DNA for the CDR3 is TGTGCCAGTAGTATAGCAGGGACAGGCGACAACACTGAAGCTTTCTTT.

This chain links TRBV20-1 with TRBJ2-7; 11 bases are shared with TRBD2. This CDR3 region has 14 residues. The germline gives CDR1 DFQATT, CDR2 SNEGSKA (reference sequence). J gave up 6 bases and V 3 bases, and 7 bases lay outside the gene matches. The CDR3 loop is CSASPGLAVVEQYF. The CDR3 nucleotides read TGCAGTGCTAGTCCGGGACTAGCGGTGGTCGAGCAGTACTTC.

This chain connects TRBV10-3 to TRBJ2-1; 16 nucleotides line up with TRBD2. Trimming at V came to 6 bases and at J to 7 bases, leaving 6 bases not matched to a gene. CDR1 and CDR2 (germline): ENHRY, SYGVKD. This CDR3 contains 16 residues. This CDR3 reads CAISTGTSGGANEQFF. DNA of the CDR3: TGTGCCATCAGCACCGGGACTAGCGGGGGGGCGAATGAGCAGTTCTTC.

V and J are TRBV5-1 and TRBJ1-2; D might be TRBD1 (6 bases). In germline, CDR1 is SGHRS, CDR2 YFSETQ. With 4 bases removed from V and 6 bases from J, the gap between germline ends came to 19 bases. This CDR3 spans 15 amino acids. CDR3 amino acids: CASSLTSDRADGYTF. In DNA form, the CDR3 reads TGCGCCAGCAGCCTTACATCGGACAGAGCAGATGGCTACACCTTC.

V is TRBV2 and J is TRBJ1-4, with D possibly being TRBD1 (6 bases). Between the trimmed V and J ends, which lost 6 bases and 4 bases, there was a span of 12 bases. The CDR3 consists of 14 residues. Germline-derived CDR1 and CDR2 are SNHLY and FYNNEI. CDR3 residues: CASSLGGYNEKLFF. The CDR3 nucleotides are TGTGCCAGCAGCCTGGGGGGCTATAATGAAAAACTGTTTTTT.

The V call is TRBV7-9, the J call TRBJ1-1; D is undetermined. This CDR3 has 12 amino acids. V lost 8 bases and J 1 base, leaving 8 bases between the germline ends. CDR1 is SEHNR, CDR2 FQNEAQ, per germline (reference sequence). CDR3 loop: CASLLGNTEAFF. Written as DNA, the CDR3 is TGTGCCAGCCTTCTGGGGAACACTGAAGCTTTCTTT.

The rearrangement links TRBV6-1 to TRBJ2-7; D gene ambiguous. CDR3 length: 15 residues. Germline CDR1 is MNHNS and CDR2 is SASEGT. Trimming took off 1 base at V and 3 bases at J, with 13 bases between the two ends. CDR3 sequence: CASSEGLQTGYEQYF. In DNA form, the CDR3 reads TGTGCCAGCAGTGAAGGGCTGCAAACGGGCTACGAGCAGTACTTC.